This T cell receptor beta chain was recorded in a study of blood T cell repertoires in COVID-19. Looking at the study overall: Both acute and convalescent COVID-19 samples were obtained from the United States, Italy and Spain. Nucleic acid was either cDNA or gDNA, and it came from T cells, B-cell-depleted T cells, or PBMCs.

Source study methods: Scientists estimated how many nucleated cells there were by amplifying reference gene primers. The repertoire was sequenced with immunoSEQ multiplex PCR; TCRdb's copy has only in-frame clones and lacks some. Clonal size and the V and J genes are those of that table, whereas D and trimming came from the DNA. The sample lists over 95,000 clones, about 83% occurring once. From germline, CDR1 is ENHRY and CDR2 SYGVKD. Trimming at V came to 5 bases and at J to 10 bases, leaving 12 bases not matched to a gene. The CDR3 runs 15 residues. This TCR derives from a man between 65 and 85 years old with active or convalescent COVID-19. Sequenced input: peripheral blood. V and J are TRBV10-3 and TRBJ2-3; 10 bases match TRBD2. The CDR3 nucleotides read TGTGCCATCAGTTCCGCTAGCGGGGGTCTCCAGGCGCAGTATTTT. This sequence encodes CAISSASGGLQAQYF.